This TCR beta chain was recorded in a study of T cells in tuberculosis (dated by TCRdb to 2017 to 2018). A note on the overall study: The study combined CD1B tetramers and high-throughput TCR immunosequencing to characterize T cells specific for the mycobacterial lipid antigen glucose monomycolate (GMM).

The study at large found these results: T cells that bind the CD1B-GMM tetramer with low affinity may not have been captured by the stringent sort gate.

As concerns this clone: It has no much larger one-base neighbor in the sample; base qualities were not kept.

Because TCR-alpha and TCR-beta chains were sequenced unpaired, no information on chain pairing was available. TCR libraries were generated with the immunoSEQ multiplex PCR assay, using TCR-beta and/or TCR-alpha/delta assays for each sample. Amplified TCR libraries were sequenced on the Illumina high-throughput platform. The paper's processing steps were these. Clustering and dimensionality reduction relied on pairwise TCRdist distances among GMM-specific receptors from T cells that were either sorted ex vivo or expanded in vitro. Sequence motifs, defined by gene usage and CDR3 content, were tested for enrichment in tetramer-positive compared with tetramer-negative populations. Imported from immuneACCESS, the table was reduced by TCRdb to in-frame sequences with V and J called. These copies leave out some clones; in studies compared against another copy, an unresolved V gene accounts for under half, and the cause of the remainder is not known. V, J and clone size were drawn from that table, and D and trimming were deduced from the DNA. The sample data list 88,000 or so clones, and roughly 93% of these were observed just once. The ten most abundant clones make up over 1.5% of the sample.

Thawed, overnight-rested PBMC were stained with GMM-loaded CD1B tetramer, a Live/Dead dye and anti-CD3, then sorted on a FACS Aria II. The CD1B tetramers were loaded with C32 glucose monomycolate that had been purified from Rhodococcus equi. Before cryopreservation, the PBMC used for tetramer sorting had been depleted of CD14-expressing monocytes as part of a separate study. About 100,000 tetramer-negative cells were sorted from each donor and analyzed alongside the tetramer-positive cells. GMM-loaded CD1B tetramers were used to sort antigen-specific T cells from a handful of healthy South African adults. What was sequenced was CD1b-GMM tetramer-negative cells sorted from PBMCs. Taken with the paper, the label for cell subset or site translates to: T cells not binding CD1B-GMM tetramer, sorted from same donor. The sequence came from an adult woman with latent tuberculosis.

The CDR3 region reads CASSPPGQGNYGYTF. The sequence in DNA is TGTGCCAGCAGCCCCCCGGGACAGGGGAACTATGGCTACACCTTC. The receptor chain draws on TRBV9 and TRBJ1-2, with 10 bases in between that match TRBD1. Compared with germline, V lacks 4 bases and J lacks 2 bases; bases without a gene match: 5. The germline V gene supplies CDR1 SGDLS and CDR2 YYNGEE. The CDR3 runs 15 residues from the cysteine to the phenylalanine. Just the 45-base CDR3 DNA is kept, in frame starting at base 1.